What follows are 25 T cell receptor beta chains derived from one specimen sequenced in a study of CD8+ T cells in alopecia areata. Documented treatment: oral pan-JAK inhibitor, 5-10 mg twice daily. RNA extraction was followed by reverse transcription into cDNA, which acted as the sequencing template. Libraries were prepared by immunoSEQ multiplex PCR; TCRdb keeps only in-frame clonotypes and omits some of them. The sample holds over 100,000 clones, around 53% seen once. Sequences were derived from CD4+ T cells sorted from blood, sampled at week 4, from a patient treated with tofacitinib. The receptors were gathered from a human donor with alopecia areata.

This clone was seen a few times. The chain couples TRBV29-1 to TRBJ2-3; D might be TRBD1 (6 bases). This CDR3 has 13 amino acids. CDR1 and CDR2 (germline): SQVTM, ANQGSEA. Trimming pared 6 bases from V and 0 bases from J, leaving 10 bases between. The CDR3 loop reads CSVAGVSTDTQYF. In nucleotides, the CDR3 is TGCAGCGTCGCAGGGGTTAGCACAGATACGCAGTATTTT.

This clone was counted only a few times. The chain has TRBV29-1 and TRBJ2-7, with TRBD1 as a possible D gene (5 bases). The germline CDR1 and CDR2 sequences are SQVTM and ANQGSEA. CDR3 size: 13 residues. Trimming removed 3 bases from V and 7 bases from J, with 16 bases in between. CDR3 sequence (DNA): TGCAGCGTTGAGGGGCGACTGTTAGATGAGCAGTACTTC. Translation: CSVEGRLLDEQYF.

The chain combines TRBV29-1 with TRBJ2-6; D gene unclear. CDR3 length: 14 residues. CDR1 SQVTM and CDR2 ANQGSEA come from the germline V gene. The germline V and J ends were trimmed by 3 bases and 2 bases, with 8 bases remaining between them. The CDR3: CSVDVGPGANVLTF. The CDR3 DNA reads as TGCAGCGTTGATGTAGGGCCTGGGGCCAACGTCCTGACTTTC.

For the CDR3, the DNA is TGTGCCAGCTCACCAGCCCGGGCGGAGACCCAGTACTTC. Residues: CASSPARAETQYF. The gene calls are TRBV18 and TRBJ2-5, with unresolved D. V lost 2 bases and J 5 bases, leaving 9 bases between the germline ends. This CDR3 has 13 amino acids. Germline V gene sequence: CDR1 KGHSH, CDR2 LQKENI.

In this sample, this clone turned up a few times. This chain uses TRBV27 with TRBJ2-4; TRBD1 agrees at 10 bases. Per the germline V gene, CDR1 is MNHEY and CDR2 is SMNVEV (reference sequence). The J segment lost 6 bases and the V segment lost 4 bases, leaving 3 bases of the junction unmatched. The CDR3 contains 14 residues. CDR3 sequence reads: CASSYRQGANIQYF. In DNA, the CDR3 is TGTGCCAGCAGTTATCGACAGGGGGCAAACATTCAGTACTTC.

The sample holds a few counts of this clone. The CDR3 nucleotides are TGTGCCAGCAGTGAATTAAGGGATTCACCCCTCCACTTT. Translating gives CASSELRDSPLHF. The genes are TRBV6-1 and TRBJ1-6; D ambiguous. CDR1 and CDR2 (germline): MNHNS, SASEGT. The CDR3 extends over 13 amino acids. V lost 2 bases, J lost 8 bases, and 7 bases lay in between.

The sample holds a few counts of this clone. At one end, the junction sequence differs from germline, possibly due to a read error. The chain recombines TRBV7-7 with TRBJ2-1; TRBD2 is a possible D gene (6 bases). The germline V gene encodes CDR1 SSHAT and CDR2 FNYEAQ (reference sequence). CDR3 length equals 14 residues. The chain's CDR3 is CASSLAWSSDEQFF. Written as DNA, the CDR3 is TGTGCTAGCAGCTTAGCTTGGTCTAGCGATGAGCAGTTCTTC.

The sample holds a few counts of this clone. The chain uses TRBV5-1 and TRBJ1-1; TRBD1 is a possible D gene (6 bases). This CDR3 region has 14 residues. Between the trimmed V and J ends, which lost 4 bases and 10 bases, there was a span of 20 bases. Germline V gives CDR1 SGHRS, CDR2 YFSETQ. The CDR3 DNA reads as TGCGCCAGCAGCCGGGACGGCACAGGGAGTGGAGCTTTCTTT. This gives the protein CASSRDGTGSGAFF.

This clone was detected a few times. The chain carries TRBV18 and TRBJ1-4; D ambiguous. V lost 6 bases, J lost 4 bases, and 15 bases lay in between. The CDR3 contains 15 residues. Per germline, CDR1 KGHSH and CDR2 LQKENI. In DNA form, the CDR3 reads TGTGCCAGCTCCGCAAGTCGCAGTGGTAATGAAAAACTGTTTTTT. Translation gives CASSASRSGNEKLFF. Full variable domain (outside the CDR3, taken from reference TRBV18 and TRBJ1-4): NAGVMQNPRHLVRRRGQEARLRCSPMKGHSHVYWYRQLPEEGLKFMVYLQKENIIDESGMPKERFSAEFPKEGPSILRIQQVVRGDSAAYFCASSASRSGNEKLFFGSGTQLSVL.

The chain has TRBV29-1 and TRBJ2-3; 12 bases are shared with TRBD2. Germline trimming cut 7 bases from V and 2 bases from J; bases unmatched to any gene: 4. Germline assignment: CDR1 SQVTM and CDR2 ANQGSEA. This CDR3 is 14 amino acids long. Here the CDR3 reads CSERTSGVTDTQYF. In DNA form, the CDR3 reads TGCAGCGAGCGGACTAGCGGGGTCACAGATACGCAGTATTTT.

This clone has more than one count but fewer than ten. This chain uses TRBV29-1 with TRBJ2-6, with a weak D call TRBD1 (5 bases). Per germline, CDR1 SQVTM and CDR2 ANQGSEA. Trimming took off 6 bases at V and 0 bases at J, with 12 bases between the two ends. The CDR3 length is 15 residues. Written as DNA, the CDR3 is TGCAGCGTCAAAACAGGAAACTCTGGGGCCAACGTCCTGACTTTC. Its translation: CSVKTGNSGANVLTF.

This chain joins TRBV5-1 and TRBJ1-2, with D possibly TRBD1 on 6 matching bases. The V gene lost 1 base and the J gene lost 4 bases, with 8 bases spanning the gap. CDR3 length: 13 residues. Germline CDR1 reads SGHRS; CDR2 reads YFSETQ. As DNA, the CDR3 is TGCGCCAGCAGCTTGACAGGGAGCTATGGCTACACCTTC. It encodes CASSLTGSYGYTF.

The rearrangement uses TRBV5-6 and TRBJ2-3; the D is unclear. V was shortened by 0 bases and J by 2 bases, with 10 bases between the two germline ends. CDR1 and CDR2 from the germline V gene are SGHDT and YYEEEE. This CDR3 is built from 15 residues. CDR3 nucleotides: TGTGCCAGCAGCTTGGCCGGAAGCCCCACAGATACGCAGTATTTT. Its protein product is CASSLAGSPTDTQYF.

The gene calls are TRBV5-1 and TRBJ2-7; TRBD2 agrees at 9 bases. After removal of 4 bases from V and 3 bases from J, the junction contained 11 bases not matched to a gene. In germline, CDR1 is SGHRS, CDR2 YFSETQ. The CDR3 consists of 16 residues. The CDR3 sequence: CASSRTAGGSYYEQYF. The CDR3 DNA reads TGCGCCAGCAGCCGGACGGCGGGAGGGTCCTACTACGAGCAGTACTTC.

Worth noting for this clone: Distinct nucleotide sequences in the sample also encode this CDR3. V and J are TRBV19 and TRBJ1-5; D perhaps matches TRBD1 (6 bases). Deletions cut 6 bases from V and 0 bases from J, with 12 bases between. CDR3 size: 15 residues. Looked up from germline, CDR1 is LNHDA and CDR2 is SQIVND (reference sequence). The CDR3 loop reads CASSLPGHSNQPQHF. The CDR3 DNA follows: TGTGCCAGTAGCCTCCCGGGACATAGCAATCAGCCCCAGCATTTT.

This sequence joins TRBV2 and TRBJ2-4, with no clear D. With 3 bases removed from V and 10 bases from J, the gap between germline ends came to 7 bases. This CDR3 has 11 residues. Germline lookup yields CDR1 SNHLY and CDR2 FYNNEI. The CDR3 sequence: CASSDRVIQYF. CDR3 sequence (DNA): TGTGCCAGCAGTGACCGCGTTATTCAGTACTTC.

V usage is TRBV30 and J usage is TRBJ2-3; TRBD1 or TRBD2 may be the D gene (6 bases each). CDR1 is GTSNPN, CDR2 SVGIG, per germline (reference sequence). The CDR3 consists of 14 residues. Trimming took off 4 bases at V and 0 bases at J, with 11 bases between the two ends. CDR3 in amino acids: CAWTRGASTDTQYF. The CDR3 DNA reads TGTGCCTGGACAAGGGGGGCTAGCACAGATACGCAGTATTTT.

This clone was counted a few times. CDR3 in DNA: TGTGCCAGCAGCCCGCTAGGGCAAACCCTCTACGAGCAGTACTTC. Protein: CASSPLGQTLYEQYF. This chain links TRBV7-6 with TRBJ2-7; D gene uncertain. This CDR3 spans 15 amino acids. The V gene's germline CDR1 is SGHVS and CDR2 FNYEAQ. V gave up 5 bases and J gave up 3 bases, with 17 bases separating them.

The CDR3 loop is CASSPQGAGATGANVLTF. The CDR3 region has the DNA TGTGCCAGCTCACCCCAGGGAGCGGGGGCCACTGGGGCCAACGTCCTGACTTTC. The chain uses TRBV18 and TRBJ2-6; TRBD2 agrees at 8 bases. The CDR3 consists of 18 residues. Germline CDR1 reads KGHSH; CDR2 reads LQKENI. V lost 3 bases, J lost 2 bases, and 9 bases stayed unmatched.

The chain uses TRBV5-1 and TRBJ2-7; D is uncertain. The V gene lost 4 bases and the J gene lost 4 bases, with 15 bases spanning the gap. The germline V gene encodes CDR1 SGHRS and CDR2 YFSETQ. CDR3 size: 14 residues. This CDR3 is CASSIQSGDYEQYF. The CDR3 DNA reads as TGCGCCAGCAGCATCCAATCAGGAGATTACGAGCAGTACTTC.

CDR3 amino acids: CASSVTGYQETQYF. In DNA form, the CDR3 reads TGTGCCAGCAGTGTTACGGGGTACCAAGAGACCCAGTACTTC. The rearrangement links TRBV6-1 to TRBJ2-5; the D gene is possibly TRBD2 (5 bases). From germline, CDR1 is MNHNS and CDR2 SASEGT. This CDR3 comprises 14 residues. Trimming stripped 4 bases from V and 0 bases from J, with 9 bases between.

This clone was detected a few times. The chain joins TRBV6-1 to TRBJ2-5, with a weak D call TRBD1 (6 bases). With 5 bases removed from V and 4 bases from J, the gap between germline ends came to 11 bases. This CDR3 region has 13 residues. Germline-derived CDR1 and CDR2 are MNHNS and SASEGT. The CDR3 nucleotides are TGTGCCAGCAGTCCCGACAGGCTAGAGACCCAGTACTTC. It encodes CASSPDRLETQYF.

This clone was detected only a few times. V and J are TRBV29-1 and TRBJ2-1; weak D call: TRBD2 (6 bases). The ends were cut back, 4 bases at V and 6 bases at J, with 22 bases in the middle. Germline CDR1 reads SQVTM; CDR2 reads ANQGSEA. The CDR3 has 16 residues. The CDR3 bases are TGCAGCGTTGCTACTCCGGCGGGAAGTATGGGCAATGAGCAGTTCTTC. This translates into CSVATPAGSMGNEQFF.

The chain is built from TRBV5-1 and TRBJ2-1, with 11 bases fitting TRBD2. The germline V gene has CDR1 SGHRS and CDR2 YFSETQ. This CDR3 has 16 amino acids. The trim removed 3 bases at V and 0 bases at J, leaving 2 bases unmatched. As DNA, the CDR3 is TGCGCCAGCAGCTACACTAGCGGGAGCTCCTACAATGAGCAGTTCTTC. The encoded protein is CASSYTSGSSYNEQFF. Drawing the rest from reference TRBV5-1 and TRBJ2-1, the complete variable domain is KAGVTQTPRYLIKTRGQQVTLSCSPISGHRSVSWYQQTPGQGLQFLFEYFSETQRNKGNFPGRFSGRQFSNSRSEMNVSTLELGDSALYLCASSYTSGSSYNEQFFGPGTRLTVL.

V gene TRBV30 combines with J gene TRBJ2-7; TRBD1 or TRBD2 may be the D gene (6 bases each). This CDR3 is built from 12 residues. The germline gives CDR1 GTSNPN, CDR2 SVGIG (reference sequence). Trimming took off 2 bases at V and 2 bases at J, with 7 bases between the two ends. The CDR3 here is CAWSRGAYEQYF. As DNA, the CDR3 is TGTGCCTGGAGTAGGGGGGCCTACGAGCAGTACTTC.